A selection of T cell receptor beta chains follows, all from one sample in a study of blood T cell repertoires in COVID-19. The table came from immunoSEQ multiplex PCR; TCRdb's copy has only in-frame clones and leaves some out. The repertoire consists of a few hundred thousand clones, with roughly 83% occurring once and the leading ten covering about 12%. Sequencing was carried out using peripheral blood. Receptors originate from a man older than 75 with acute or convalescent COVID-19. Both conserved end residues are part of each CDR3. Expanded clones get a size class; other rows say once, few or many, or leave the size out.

CDR3: CATTGRTGYGYTF
J: TRBJ1-2
V: TRBV6-5
size: -

CDR3: CASSFQTGEGNTIYF
J: TRBJ1-3
V: TRBV27
size: -

CDR3: CASKPSGGSNQPQHF
J: TRBJ1-5
V: TRBV5-1
size: -

CDR3: CASSLTGLNTEAFF
J: TRBJ1-1
V: TRBV5-1
size: -

CDR3: CASSIDGAGRSTIYF
J: TRBJ1-3
V: TRBV5-1
size: -

CDR3: CASSQMGGTEAFF
J: TRBJ1-1
V: TRBV3-1/TRBV3-2
size: -

CDR3: CATSREGGYEQYF
J: TRBJ2-7
V: TRBV15
size: -

CDR3: CASSRDRGGYGYTF
J: TRBJ1-2
V: TRBV7-8
size: -

CDR3: CASSPIKGTEAFF
J: TRBJ1-1
V: TRBV7-6
size: -

CDR3: CASSSQTGMNTEAFF
J: TRBJ1-1
V: TRBV4-2
size: -

CDR3: CASSEESGTEAFF
J: TRBJ1-1
V: TRBV2
size: once

CDR3: CASSDVANQPQHF
J: TRBJ1-5
V: TRBV7-2
size: -

CDR3: CSERGLWRNTEAFF
J: TRBJ1-1
V: TRBV29-1
size: -

CDR3: CASSQQGADSGNTIYF
J: TRBJ1-3
V: TRBV5-1
size: -

CDR3: CASSETGLGSPLHF
J: TRBJ1-6
V: TRBV6-4
size: -

CDR3: CASSQDGRRGEQFF
J: TRBJ2-1
V: TRBV3-1/TRBV3-2
size: -

CDR3: CASSSPGLHGADTQYF
J: TRBJ2-3
V: TRBV5-4
size: -

CDR3: CASSQSPNLSIYTF
J: TRBJ1-2
V: TRBV23-1
size: -

CDR3: CASSLADARYNEQFF
J: TRBJ2-1
V: TRBV7-2
size: -

CDR3: CASRKGLGPYEQYF
J: TRBJ2-7
V: TRBV5-1
size: -

CDR3: CASSYYEAGELFF
J: TRBJ2-2
V: TRBV6-6
size: -

CDR3: CASSGGRNYGYTF
J: TRBJ1-2
V: TRBV28
size: -

CDR3: CASSLETGGNSPLHF
J: TRBJ1-6
V: TRBV7-2
size: -

CDR3: CSVDGVDGYTF
J: TRBJ1-2
V: TRBV29-1
size: -

CDR3: CASSLDGGGHTEAFF
J: TRBJ1-1
V: TRBV7-9
size: -

CDR3: CASSADRGITGELFF
J: TRBJ2-2
V: TRBV28
size: -

CDR3: CASKRGGGQETQYF
J: TRBJ2-5
V: TRBV28
size: -

CDR3: CASSTDFLDYEQYF
J: TRBJ2-7
V: TRBV19
size: -

CDR3: CASSLVGVETQYF
J: TRBJ2-5
V: TRBV5-4
size: -

CDR3: CASSTQWTGGGNTIYF
J: TRBJ1-3
V: TRBV28
size: -

CDR3: CSVDGGSYEQYF
J: TRBJ2-7
V: TRBV29-1
size: -

CDR3: CASSQVVRGEKLFF
J: TRBJ1-4
V: TRBV3-1/TRBV3-2
size: once

CDR3: CASSPGGTALGNTIYF
J: TRBJ1-3
V: TRBV9
size: -

CDR3: CASSEGATKSPLHF
J: TRBJ1-6
V: TRBV5-1
size: few

CDR3: CTSSFRDSCGYTF
J: TRBJ1-2
V: TRBV1
size: -

CDR3: CASSRTRGGPLEQYF
J: TRBJ2-7
V: TRBV3-1/TRBV3-2
size: once

CDR3: CSATQGQGGGPQHF
J: TRBJ1-5
V: TRBV29-1
size: -

CDR3: CASSERGWGGRLGEQYF
J: TRBJ2-7
V: TRBV6-1
size: few

CDR3: CASSLGGTTWNYGYTF
J: TRBJ1-2
V: TRBV7-8
size: -

CDR3: CASSERYQETQYF
J: TRBJ2-5
V: TRBV5-1
size: -

CDR3: CATSPGQGGQPQHF
J: TRBJ1-5
V: TRBV24-1
size: -

CDR3: CASNAGLFTGELFF
J: TRBJ2-2
V: TRBV19
size: once

CDR3: CASSRPGTTYEQYF
J: TRBJ2-7
V: TRBV6-2/TRBV6-3
size: -

CDR3: CASSLALRGDTQYF
J: TRBJ2-3
V: TRBV5-1
size: -